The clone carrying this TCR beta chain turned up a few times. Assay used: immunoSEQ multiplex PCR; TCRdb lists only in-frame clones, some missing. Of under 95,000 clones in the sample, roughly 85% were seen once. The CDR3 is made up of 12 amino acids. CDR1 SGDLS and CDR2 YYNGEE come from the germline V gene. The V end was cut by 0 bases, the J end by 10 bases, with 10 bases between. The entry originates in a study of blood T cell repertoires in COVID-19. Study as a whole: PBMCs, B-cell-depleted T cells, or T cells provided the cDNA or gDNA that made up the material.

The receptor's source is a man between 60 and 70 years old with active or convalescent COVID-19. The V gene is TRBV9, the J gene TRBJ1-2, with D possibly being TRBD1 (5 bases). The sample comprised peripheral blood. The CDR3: CASSVATGPYTF. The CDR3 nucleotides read TGTGCCAGCAGCGTAGCTACAGGTCCCTACACCTTC.